This T cell receptor beta chain is from a study of cytomegalovirus exposure and HLA in healthy donors. Healthy donors of bone marrow made up the group. PCR primers comprised 60 Vbeta and 13 Jbeta primers. Profiling relied on immunoSEQ multiplex PCR, and the TCRdb table lists in-frame clones only, not all of them. The repertoire consists of 150,000 to 200,000 clones, with 75% to 90% occurring once and the leading ten covering approximately 6.3%. Notes on this clone: Its antigen is still unknown.

The CDR3 sequence is 15 residues long. V was shortened by 0 bases and J by 4 bases, with 14 bases between the two germline ends. CDR1 and CDR2 from the germline V gene are SGDLS and YYNGEE. Overall study findings and caveats: In a later analysis, parvovirus B19, influenza, CMV and Epstein-Barr virus appeared linked to several top co-occurrence clusters.

What was sequenced was PBMCs. The chain combines TRBV9 with TRBJ2-7; weak D call: TRBD2 (5 bases). The sequence was collected from a man aged 35 to 55 in good health and CMV-seropositive. The CDR3 coding sequence is TGTGCCAGCAGCGTAGGTGGGTCGGGATCTTACGAGCAGTACTTC. This translates into CASSVGGSGSYEQYF. The complete variable domain, with remaining parts taken from reference TRBV9 and TRBJ2-7, reads DSGVTQTPKHLITATGQRVTLRCSPRSGDLSVYWYQQSLDQGLQFLIQYYNGEERAKGNILERFSAQQFPDLHSELNLSSLELGDSALYFCASSVGGSGSYEQYFGPGTRLTVT.